One sample yielded the 6 T cell receptor beta chains listed below, sequenced in a study of shared clonotypes between healthy human individuals. Clones were sequenced by immunoSEQ multiplex PCR, and TCRdb holds only the in-frame ones, with some missing. The table lists around 480,000 clones, 75% to 80% of them singletons. The sample taken for sequencing was PBMCs. All receptors come from a woman in her 40s in good health. Some clones in this sample may be carry-over from other donors' samples.

This sequence joins TRBV6-1 and TRBJ2-3; maybe TRBD2 (6 bases). Trimming stripped 6 bases from V and 2 bases from J, with 15 bases between. Germline values: CDR1 MNHNS, CDR2 SASEGT. The CDR3 has 15 residues. CDR3 sequence (DNA): TGTGCCAGCAGGACCGCGGGGCCATCCACAGATACGCAGTATTTT. Protein product: CASRTAGPSTDTQYF.

The J gene is TRBJ2-7, the V gene TRBV27; D gene uncertain. CDR3 length: 13 amino acids. Trimming pared 2 bases from V and 6 bases from J, leaving 11 bases between. The germline V gene encodes CDR1 MNHEY and CDR2 SMNVEV (reference sequence). The CDR3 DNA is TGTGCCAGCAGTTTAGGGCTACTCTTCGAGCAGTACTTC. Translated, it gives CASSLGLLFEQYF.

This clone was detected ten times or more. J is TRBJ2-3 and V is TRBV30; TRBD1 agrees at 7 bases. V was clipped by 5 bases and J by 3 bases; unmatched bases: 14. The germline V gene encodes CDR1 GTSNPN and CDR2 SVGIG (reference sequence). This CDR3 spans 16 amino acids. CDR3 amino acids: CAWGTGEGASTDTQYF. In DNA form, the CDR3 reads TGTGCCTGGGGGACCGGAGAGGGGGCTTCAACAGATACGCAGTATTTT.

The chain combines TRBV7-8 with TRBJ1-2; tentative D call: TRBD1 (6 bases). Germline CDR1 is SGHVS and CDR2 is FQNEAQ. The V end lost 5 bases, the J end lost 3 bases, and 13 bases lay between the germline ends. CDR3 length: 14 amino acids. For the CDR3, the DNA is TGTGCCAGCAGCCCCAGACCAGGGGACTATGGCTACACCTTC. Translated: CASSPRPGDYGYTF. The complete variable domain, with remaining parts taken from reference TRBV7-8 and TRBJ1-2, reads GAGVSQSPRYKVAKRGQDVALRCDPISGHVSLFWYQQALGQGPEFLTYFQNEAQLDKSGLPSDRFFAERPEGSVSTLKIQRTQQEDSAVYLCASSPRPGDYGYTFGSGTRLTVV.

The CDR3 nucleotides are TGTGCCAGCAGCGTAGAGGGTCTGAACACTGAAGCTTTCTTT. Amino acid sequence: CASSVEGLNTEAFF. The chain combines TRBV9 with TRBJ1-1; D is ambiguous. Germline V gene lookup returns CDR1 SGDLS and CDR2 YYNGEE. V lost 0 bases to trimming and J lost 0 bases, with 6 bases between them. CDR3 length: 14 residues.

The chain employs TRBV28 and TRBJ1-2, with a weak D call TRBD1 (5 bases). Trimming shortened V by 7 bases and J by 2 bases, and 17 bases separated the two germline ends. Germline V lookup: CDR1 MDHEN, CDR2 SYDVKM. CDR3 length equals 15 residues. The chain's CDR3 is CASTGSSGANYGYTF. The CDR3 coding sequence is TGTGCCAGCACTGGGTCGTCTGGGGCGAACTATGGCTACACCTTC.